This TCR beta chain was recorded in a study of stem cell transplantation in POMP-related autoinflammatory disease. Study-level background: Pre-transplant patients had naive-skewed CD4+ T cells and few CD8+ T cells. Study findings and constraints: A trend toward lower repertoire diversity and greater clonality appeared in every analyzed T-cell subset of PRAID patients.

The CDR3 spans 15 residues. V shed 1 base, J shed 2 bases, and the junction held 2 bases outside the gene matches. Germline CDR1 is SGHRS and CDR2 is YFSETQ. Prominent immunodeficiency with autoinflammation defined PRAID. Using immunoSEQ multiplex PCR, the repertoire was profiled, and TCRdb retains in-frame clones only, with some absent. The sample includes 25,000 to 30,000 clones, 75% to 85% of them seen just once. As to this clone: Antigen unknown.

The sequence was obtained from a human donor with POMP-related autoinflammation and immune dysregulation (PRAID). Sequencing was performed on CD4+ T cells from PBMCs, taken before stem cell transplantation. The chain has TRBV5-1 and TRBJ2-1, with 8 bases identical to TRBD2. The CDR3 nucleotides are TGCGCCAGCAGCTTGAGACTAGCGCCCTACAATGAGCAGTTCTTC. This gives the protein CASSLRLAPYNEQFF. Full variable domain (remainder filled in from reference TRBV5-1 and TRBJ2-1): KAGVTQTPRYLIKTRGQQVTLSCSPISGHRSVSWYQQTPGQGLQFLFEYFSETQRNKGNFPGRFSGRQFSNSRSEMNVSTLELGDSALYLCASSLRLAPYNEQFFGPGTRLTVL.